Following are 14 T cell receptor beta chains from one sample sequenced in a study of T cell changes during pregnancy in multiple sclerosis. Sequencing used immunoSEQ multiplex PCR; TCRdb keeps in-frame clones, though not all of them. Of approximately 92,000 clones in the sample, more than 90% are singletons; the top ten hold approximately 1.4%. The material sequenced was peripheral blood, taken in the first trimester of pregnancy. The origin of the receptors is a female donor with multiple sclerosis, enrolled in a pregnancy study.

The chain combines TRBV15 with TRBJ2-1, with D unclear. Trimming removed 0 bases from V and 4 bases from J, with 10 bases in between. Germline CDR1 is LNHNV and CDR2 is YYDKDF (reference sequence). The CDR3 loop spans 15 amino acids. CDR3 nucleotide sequence: TGTGCCACCAGCAGAGATCTTGGCAGATACAATGAGCAGTTCTTC. Translation gives CATSRDLGRYNEQFF.

This sequence joins TRBV25-1 and TRBJ2-1; 10 nucleotides agree with TRBD1. The CDR3 is 16 amino acids. Germline V gene lookup returns CDR1 MGHDK and CDR2 SYGVNS. With V trimmed by 6 bases and J by 5 bases, 10 bases remained unmatched. The CDR3 loop is CASRDRGRLGHNEQFF. The CDR3 region has the DNA TGTGCCAGCAGAGACAGGGGGCGACTTGGGCACAATGAGCAGTTCTTC. The full variable domain, with the rest looked up from reference TRBV25-1 and TRBJ2-1, is EADIYQTPRYLVIGTGKKITLECSQTMGHDKMYWYQQDPGMELHLIHYSYGVNSTEKGDLSSESTVSRIRTEHFPLTLESARPSHTSQYLCASRDRGRLGHNEQFFGPGTRLTVL.

Only one count was recorded for this clone. The V gene is TRBV5-1, the J gene TRBJ2-2; perhaps TRBD2 as D (5 bases). Germline-derived CDR1 and CDR2 are SGHRS and YFSETQ. V lost 4 bases to trimming and J lost 0 bases, with 19 bases between them. The CDR3 runs 18 residues. This CDR3 reads CASSPSGYREPNTGELFF. CDR3 in DNA: TGCGCCAGCAGCCCAAGTGGGTATAGGGAGCCGAACACCGGGGAGCTGTTTTTT.

The J gene is TRBJ2-1, the V gene TRBV11-2; TRBD2 aligns across 11 bases. Germline V gene sequence: CDR1 SGHAT, CDR2 FQNNGV. The trim removed 4 bases at V and 10 bases at J, leaving 3 bases unmatched. This CDR3 contains 13 residues. This chain's CDR3 is CASSSGLAVEQFF. CDR3 nucleotides: TGTGCCAGCAGCTCGGGACTAGCGGTAGAGCAGTTCTTC.

The gene calls are TRBV5-4 and TRBJ2-1; TRBD2 agrees at 10 bases. Germline CDR1 reads SGHNT; CDR2 reads YYREEE (reference sequence). The CDR3 covers 14 residues. The junction had 5 bases not matched to a gene; V was cut back by 5 bases and J by 6 bases. CDR3 coding DNA: TGTGCCAGCAGGACCGGGACTAGCGTCAATGAGCAGTTCTTC. This sequence encodes CASRTGTSVNEQFF.

The rearrangement uses TRBV13 and TRBJ2-1; the match to TRBD2 covers 11 bases. CDR1 is PRHDT, CDR2 FYEKMQ, per germline (reference sequence). This CDR3 has 14 residues. V lost 1 base to trimming and J lost 12 bases; unmatched junction nucleotides: 5. The CDR3 nucleotides are TGTGCCAGCAGCTTAGCACTAGCGGGAGTTCGGCAGTTCTTC. This sequence encodes CASSLALAGVRQFF.

This clone was counted once. V is TRBV6-5 and J is TRBJ2-3, with 9 bases matching TRBD1. Germline CDR1 reads MNHEY; CDR2 reads SVGAGI. The CDR3 totals 15 residues. V shed 4 bases, J shed 1 base, and the junction held 3 bases outside the gene matches. CDR3 bases: TGTGCCAGCAGTTCCCGGACAGGGGGCACAGATACGCAGTATTTT. It codes for CASSSRTGGTDTQYF.

The genes are TRBV5-1 and TRBJ2-7; 9 bases align to TRBD1. Germline V gives CDR1 SGHRS, CDR2 YFSETQ. The CDR3 spans 14 residues. V lost 7 bases to trimming and J lost 5 bases; unmatched junction nucleotides: 10. The CDR3 DNA follows: TGCGCCAGCGACTACGCCGGGACAGGGAACGAGCAGTACTTC. Translation: CASDYAGTGNEQYF.

The V call is TRBV7-7, the J call TRBJ2-1; 10 nucleotides align to TRBD2. The CDR3 has 15 amino acids. Germline CDR1 SSHAT, CDR2 FNYEAQ (reference sequence). The junction had 7 bases not matched to a gene; V was cut back by 3 bases and J by 8 bases. Here the CDR3 reads CASSFASGRMDEQFF. The DNA for the CDR3 is TGTGCCAGCAGCTTCGCTAGCGGGAGAATGGATGAGCAGTTCTTC. The full variable domain, with the rest looked up from reference TRBV7-7 and TRBJ2-1, is GAGVSQSPRYKVTKRGQDVTLRCDPISSHATLYWYQQALGQGPEFLTYFNYEAQPDKSGLPSDRFSAERPEGSISTLTIQRTEQRDSAMYRCASSFASGRMDEQFFGPGTRLTVL.

The sample holds a few counts of this clone. The rearrangement links TRBV7-8 to TRBJ2-7; 7 bases align to TRBD1. Trimming removed 1 base from V and 7 bases from J; junction bases left unmatched: 13. Germline V gene data show CDR1 as SGHVS and CDR2 as FQNEAQ. The CDR3 has 16 amino acids. The chain's CDR3 is CASSLGGRGNPREQYF. CDR3 in DNA: TGTGCCAGCAGCTTAGGGGGCAGGGGGAATCCTAGGGAGCAGTACTTC. The variable domain in full, completed from reference TRBV7-8 and TRBJ2-7, reads GAGVSQSPRYKVAKRGQDVALRCDPISGHVSLFWYQQALGQGPEFLTYFQNEAQLDKSGLPSDRFFAERPEGSVSTLKIQRTQQEDSAVYLCASSLGGRGNPREQYFGPGTRLTVT.

The CDR3, as DNA: TGTGCCAGCAGTTTCTTGGGACAGGGTGTGAATGAAGCTTTCTTT. Translated, it gives CASSFLGQGVNEAFF. The chain links TRBV2 to TRBJ1-1, with 9 bases that match TRBD1. Germline-derived CDR1 and CDR2 are SNHLY and FYNNEI. The CDR3 is 15 residues long. The junction had 11 bases not matched to a gene; V was cut back by 5 bases and J by 7 bases.

The chain employs TRBV28 and TRBJ1-2, with 11 bases fitting TRBD1. Losses at the gene ends were 5 bases for V and 4 bases for J; bases not matched to a gene: 6. CDR1 is MDHEN, CDR2 SYDVKM, per germline. CDR3 length: 15 residues. The CDR3 nucleotides read TGTGCCAGCAGTGAGGCCGGGACAGGGGGCTATGGCTACACCTTC. Encoded protein: CASSEAGTGGYGYTF.

CDR3 bases: TGTGCCAGCAGCCTAGAGCCTGCGGGGGCCCAGCATTTT. Encoded protein: CASSLEPAGAQHF. This chain uses TRBV7-9 with TRBJ1-5; tentative D call: TRBD1 (5 bases). The V and J ends lost 5 bases and 11 bases respectively, with 16 bases between them. The germline V gene encodes CDR1 SEHNR and CDR2 FQNEAQ (reference sequence). The CDR3 length is 13 residues.

In its sample, this clone was seen a few times. The genes are TRBV29-1 and TRBJ1-1, with a possible D match to TRBD1 (6 bases). Trimming shortened V by 6 bases and J by 4 bases, and 12 bases separated the two germline ends. This CDR3 is 12 amino acids long. Germline V gene sequence: CDR1 SQVTM, CDR2 ANQGSEA. The CDR3 is CSVRVQGTEAFF. As DNA, the CDR3 is TGCAGCGTGAGGGTACAGGGCACTGAAGCTTTCTTT.